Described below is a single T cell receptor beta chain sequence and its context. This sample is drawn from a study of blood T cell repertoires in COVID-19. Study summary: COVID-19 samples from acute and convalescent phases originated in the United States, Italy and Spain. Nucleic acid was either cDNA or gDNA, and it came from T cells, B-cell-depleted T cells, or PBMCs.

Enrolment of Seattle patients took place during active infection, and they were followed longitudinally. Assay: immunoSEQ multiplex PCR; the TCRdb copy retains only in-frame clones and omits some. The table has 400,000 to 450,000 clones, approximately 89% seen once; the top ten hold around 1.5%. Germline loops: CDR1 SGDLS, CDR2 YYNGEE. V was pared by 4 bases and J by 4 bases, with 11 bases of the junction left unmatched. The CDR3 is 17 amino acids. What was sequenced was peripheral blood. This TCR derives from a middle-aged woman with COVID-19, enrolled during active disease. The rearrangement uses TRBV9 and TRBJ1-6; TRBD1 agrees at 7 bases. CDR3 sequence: CASSPEEGAGYNSPLHF. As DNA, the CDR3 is TGTGCCAGCAGCCCTGAGGAGGGGGCGGGTTATAATTCACCCCTCCACTTT.